A single sample is the source of the 21 T cell receptor beta chains below, sequenced in a study of control samples from healthy donors and cancer patients. The protocol was immunoSEQ multiplex PCR, while the TCRdb copy is restricted to in-frame clones and leaves out a portion. Of about 140,000 clones listed, roughly 92% are singletons. Sequencing was performed on blood. These receptors came from a man under 40 in good health.

This chain links TRBV12-5 with TRBJ1-5; possible D gene TRBD1, 5 bases. Trimming took 1 base from V and 5 from J, leaving 15 bases between them. Germline lookup yields CDR1 LGHNT and CDR2 FRNRAP. This CDR3 has 16 amino acids. DNA for the CDR3: TGTGCTAGTGGTTTGGGAGGAATGGGGGGTTATCAGCCCCAGCATTTT. Translated, it gives CASGLGGMGGYQPQHF. Supplemented by reference TRBV12-5 and TRBJ1-5, the full variable domain reads DARVTQTPRHKVTEMGQEVTMRCQPILGHNTVFWYRQTMMQGLELLAYFRNRAPLDDSGMPKDRFSAEMPDATLATLKIQPSEPRDSAVYFCASGLGGMGGYQPQHFGDGTRLSIL.

CDR3 sequence reads: CATSDTGYSNQPQHF. DNA for the CDR3: TGTGCCACCAGTGATACAGGGTATAGCAATCAGCCCCAGCATTTT. This rearrangement joins TRBV24-1 to TRBJ1-5; a possible D gene is TRBD1 (6 bases). The germline CDR1 and CDR2 sequences are KGHDR and SFDVKD. V lost 3 bases to trimming and J lost 0 bases, with 8 bases between them. The CDR3 runs to 15 residues.

This clone was detected only a few times. The V gene is TRBV19, the J gene TRBJ1-6; D gene uncertain. Germline V lookup: CDR1 LNHDA, CDR2 SQIVND (reference sequence). V was clipped by 9 bases and J by 7 bases, with 13 bases between them. This CDR3 is 13 amino acids long. The chain's CDR3 is CASESVGNSPLHF. The CDR3 region has the DNA TGTGCCAGCGAGAGCGTCGGGAATTCACCCCTCCACTTT.

The chain couples TRBV30 to TRBJ1-1; 7 bases are a match to TRBD1. Trimming at V came to 7 bases and at J to 7 bases, leaving 6 bases not matched to a gene. This CDR3 region has 11 residues. The germline CDR1 and CDR2 sequences are GTSNPN and SVGIG (reference sequence). CDR3 nucleotide sequence: TGTGCCTTATGGGACAGAAGTGAAGCTTTCTTT. This encodes CALWDRSEAFF.

The chain carries TRBV18 and TRBJ1-6; weak D call: TRBD1 (5 bases). The CDR3 runs 15 residues. Germline V lookup: CDR1 KGHSH, CDR2 LQKENI. The ends were cut back, 1 base at V and 7 bases at J, with 11 bases in the middle. The CDR3 spells CASSPLATVNSPLHF. For the CDR3, the DNA is TGTGCCAGCTCACCACTTGCGACAGTCAATTCACCCCTCCACTTT.

The chain employs TRBV27 and TRBJ2-3, with D possibly being TRBD1 (5 bases). Trimming shortened V by 0 bases and J by 2 bases, and 6 bases separated the two germline ends. The germline V gene encodes CDR1 MNHEY and CDR2 SMNVEV (reference sequence). The CDR3 sequence is 14 residues long. The CDR3 loop is CASSLSRDTDTQYF. DNA for the CDR3: TGTGCCAGCAGTTTATCCAGGGACACAGATACGCAGTATTTT.

The V call is TRBV2, the J call TRBJ1-4; the D gene is possibly TRBD1 (6 bases). This CDR3 spans 14 amino acids. CDR1 SNHLY and CDR2 FYNNEI come from the germline V gene. V shed 2 bases and J shed 6 bases, with 10 bases lying between them. CDR3 protein: CASSEPGEYEKLFF. The CDR3 DNA reads TGTGCCAGCAGTGAACCAGGGGAGTATGAAAAACTGTTTTTT.

The CDR3 DNA reads as TGTGCCAGCAGATCGCAGGGTTTAGCCAAAAACATTCAGTACTTC. Protein product: CASRSQGLAKNIQYF. V usage is TRBV28 and J usage is TRBJ2-4; weak D call: TRBD1 (5 bases). Germline V gene lookup returns CDR1 MDHEN and CDR2 SYDVKM. The CDR3 spans 15 residues. Trimming pared 6 bases from V and 0 bases from J, leaving 12 bases between.

The rearrangement uses TRBV30 and TRBJ1-2, with a tentative D call TRBD1 (6 bases). The CDR3 loop spans 14 amino acids. The V end lost 0 bases, the J end lost 7 bases, and 15 bases lay between the germline ends. Germline loops: CDR1 GTSNPN, CDR2 SVGIG (reference sequence). The CDR3 sequence: CAWSVHQGSGGYTF. Here the CDR3 DNA reads TGTGCCTGGAGTGTACACCAGGGGTCGGGTGGCTACACCTTC. Full variable domain (remainder filled in from reference TRBV30 and TRBJ1-2): SQTIHQWPATLVQPVGSPLSLECTVEGTSNPNLYWYRQAAGRGLQLLFYSVGIGQISSEVPQNLSASRPQDRQFILSSKKLLLSDSGFYLCAWSVHQGSGGYTFGSGTRLTVV.

The chain combines TRBV7-2 with TRBJ1-5, with TRBD1 as a possible D gene (5 bases). Germline CDR1 is SGHTA and CDR2 is FQGNSA. This CDR3 has 15 amino acids. V dropped 5 bases and J dropped 4 bases, with 15 bases sitting between them. CDR3 sequence (DNA): TGTGCCAGCAGCCTGAGACCTAGGGGAAATCAGCCCCAGCATTTT. Amino acids: CASSLRPRGNQPQHF.

J is TRBJ2-7 and V is TRBV2; the match to TRBD1 covers 7 bases. Germline V CDR1 and CDR2: SNHLY, FYNNEI. The CDR3 is 16 residues long. Unmatched junction bases numbered 11, after V lost 4 bases and J lost 2 bases. CDR3 nucleotide sequence: TGTGCCAGCAGTGCGAAAAGAACAGGGGCGACCTACGAGCAGTACTTC. Translated: CASSAKRTGATYEQYF. Drawing the rest from reference TRBV2 and TRBJ2-7, the complete variable domain is EPEVTQTPSHQVTQMGQEVILRCVPISNHLYFYWYRQILGQKVEFLVSFYNNEISEKSEIFDDQFSVERPDGSNFTLKIRSTKLEDSAMYFCASSAKRTGATYEQYFGPGTRLTVT.

The genes are TRBV28 and TRBJ2-7; a possible D gene is TRBD1 (6 bases). Germline CDR1 reads MDHEN; CDR2 reads SYDVKM. V was trimmed by 5 bases and J by 6 bases, leaving 17 bases between them. This CDR3 region has 14 residues. CDR3 sequence (DNA): TGTGCCAGCAGTGCGTCTACAGGGTTCGTCGAGCAGTACTTC. It is translated as CASSASTGFVEQYF.

This chain connects TRBV11-3 to TRBJ2-1, with TRBD2 identical over 12 bases. Per the germline V gene, CDR1 is SGHNT and CDR2 is YENEEA. With V trimmed by 2 bases and J by 9 bases, 11 bases remained unmatched. The CDR3 loop spans 17 amino acids. The CDR3 loop reads CASSLSRLAGVYSEQFF. The DNA of the CDR3 is TGTGCCAGCAGCTTATCCCGACTAGCGGGAGTTTATAGTGAGCAGTTCTTC.

V gene TRBV2 combines with J gene TRBJ1-1; no clear D gene. Deletions cut 8 bases from V and 1 base from J, with 11 bases between. Germline lookup yields CDR1 SNHLY and CDR2 FYNNEI. This CDR3 spans 13 amino acids. CDR3 in DNA: TGTGCCAGCGTTATTAACCCGAACACTGAAGCTTTCTTT. This gives the protein CASVINPNTEAFF.

The chain links TRBV7-9 to TRBJ2-7; 14 bases are a match to TRBD2. Looked up from germline, CDR1 is SEHNR and CDR2 is FQNEAQ (reference sequence). The J segment lost 7 bases and the V segment lost 4 bases, leaving 15 bases of the junction unmatched. This CDR3 spans 18 amino acids. This CDR3 reads CASSSTGTSGRGVWEQYF. CDR3 sequence (DNA): TGTGCCAGCAGCTCGACCGGGACTAGCGGGAGAGGCGTGTGGGAGCAGTACTTC.

The chain recombines TRBV27 with TRBJ1-2, with unresolved D. This CDR3 region has 13 residues. V shed 5 bases and J shed 6 bases, with 13 bases lying between them. Germline V gene lookup returns CDR1 MNHEY and CDR2 SMNVEV (reference sequence). DNA of the CDR3: TGTGCCAGCAGTGTGGACGGTTCACATGGCTACACCTTC. This encodes CASSVDGSHGYTF.

This clone was counted once. The chain carries TRBV11-3 and TRBJ1-2, with 8 positions matching TRBD1. This CDR3 region has 15 residues. Unmatched junction bases numbered 9, after V lost 2 bases and J lost 7 bases. Germline values: CDR1 SGHNT, CDR2 YENEEA. The CDR3 region is CASSLHGQGFSGYTF. The CDR3 DNA reads as TGTGCCAGCAGCTTACATGGACAGGGTTTCTCTGGCTACACCTTC.

The gene calls are TRBV7-2 and TRBJ2-2; D remains unclear. Per germline, CDR1 SGHTA and CDR2 FQGNSA. The CDR3 is made up of 12 amino acids. Trimming left V 1 base short and J 9 bases short, with 6 bases between. The CDR3 DNA sequence: TGTGCCAGCAGCTTAGGTTACAGGGAGCTGTTTTTT. Translation gives CASSLGYRELFF.

The rearrangement links TRBV19 to TRBJ2-6; a weak D match, TRBD2 (5 bases). Trimming took off 5 bases at V and 1 base at J, with 12 bases between the two ends. The CDR3 extends over 16 amino acids. The germline V gene has CDR1 LNHDA and CDR2 SQIVND (reference sequence). The CDR3 DNA reads as TGTGCCAGTAGTGCGTCGGCGGGTTCTGGGGCCAACGTCCTGACTTTC. This encodes CASSASAGSGANVLTF. Together with reference TRBV19 and TRBJ2-6, the CDR3 gives the full variable domain: DGGITQSPKYLFRKEGQNVTLSCEQNLNHDAMYWYRQDPGQGLRLIYYSQIVNDFQKGDIAEGYSVSREKKESFPLTVTSAQKNPTAFYLCASSASAGSGANVLTFGAGSRLTVL.

The chain joins TRBV14 to TRBJ1-6, with 7 nucleotides matching TRBD1. Germline V gene data show CDR1 as SGHDN and CDR2 as FVKESK. V shed 1 base and J 9 bases; nucleotides not matched to a gene: 3. The CDR3 extends over 14 amino acids. The CDR3 DNA reads TGTGCCAGCAGCCAAGTTAGGGGGCTTTCACCCCTCCACTTT. Translation: CASSQVRGLSPLHF.

Worth noting for this clone: The junction does not match germline at one end; this may be a read error. The V gene is TRBV7-7, the J gene TRBJ1-2; tentative D call: TRBD1 (5 bases). From germline, CDR1 is SSHAT and CDR2 FNYEAQ (reference sequence). The CDR3 has 16 residues. The CDR3 DNA follows: TGTGCTAGCAGCTTAGATGGGGGACCAGCTAACTATGGCTACACCTTC. It specifies CASSLDGGPANYGYTF.